This T cell receptor beta chain emerged from a study of cytomegalovirus exposure and HLA in healthy donors. The study's findings and limits: The CMV antigen specificity of three CMV-associated chains was confirmed through in vitro analysis.

Regarding this clone: Its antigen is currently unknown.

V gave up 3 bases and J gave up 2 bases, with 8 bases separating them. Germline V gene data show CDR1 as LGHNA and CDR2 as YNFKEQ. CDR3 length: 13 residues. Assay used: immunoSEQ multiplex PCR; TCRdb lists only in-frame clones, some missing. The table has 120,000 to 150,000 clones, around nine tenths seen once. The chain uses TRBV4-2 and TRBJ2-7; D unresolved. The sequenced material came from PBMCs. The sequence came from a young woman in good health and CMV-seropositive. CDR3 amino acids: CASSQLLTYEQYF. The CDR3 DNA sequence: TGTGCCAGCAGCCAGCTTCTAACCTACGAGCAGTACTTC.